This T cell receptor (beta chain) was obtained from a study of cytomegalovirus exposure and HLA in healthy donors. Note on this clone: Its matching antigen is unknown.

TCRdb's table, derived via immunoSEQ multiplex PCR, lists solely in-frame clones and lacks some. The table includes about 44,000 clones, 80% to 95% detected once. General observations from the study: Cytomegalovirus status was reportedly diagnosed by the classifier with high sensitivity and specificity. The study found most TCR sequences rare, yet found some public TCRs in many donors.

V gave up 0 bases and J gave up 0 bases, with 9 bases separating them. Germline V gene data show CDR1 as SGHTS and CDR2 as YDEGEE. This CDR3 is built from 16 residues. The sample comprised PBMCs. The sequence came from a woman in her late teens or twenties in good health and CMV-seronegative. The genes are TRBV5-8 and TRBJ2-2; D remains ambiguous. The CDR3 is CASSLGLETNTGELFF. CDR3 sequence (DNA): TGTGCCAGCAGCTTGGGTTTAGAGACGAACACCGGGGAGCTGTTTTTT.